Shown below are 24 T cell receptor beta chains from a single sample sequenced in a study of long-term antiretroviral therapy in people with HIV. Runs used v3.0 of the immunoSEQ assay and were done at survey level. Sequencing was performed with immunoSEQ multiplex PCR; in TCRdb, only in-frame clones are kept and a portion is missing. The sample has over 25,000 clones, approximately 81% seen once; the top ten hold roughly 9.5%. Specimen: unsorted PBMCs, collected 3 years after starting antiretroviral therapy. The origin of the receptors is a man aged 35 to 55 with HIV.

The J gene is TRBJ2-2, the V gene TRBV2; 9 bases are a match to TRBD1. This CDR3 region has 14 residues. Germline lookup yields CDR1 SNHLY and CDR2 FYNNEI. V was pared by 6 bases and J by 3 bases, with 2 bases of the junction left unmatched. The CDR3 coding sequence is TGTGCCAGCAGGACAGGGGGGGACACCGGGGAGCTGTTTTTT. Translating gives CASRTGGDTGELFF. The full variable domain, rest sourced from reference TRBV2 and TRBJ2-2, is EPEVTQTPSHQVTQMGQEVILRCVPISNHLYFYWYRQILGQKVEFLVSFYNNEISEKSEIFDDQFSVERPDGSNFTLKIRSTKLEDSAMYFCASRTGGDTGELFFGEGSRLTVL.

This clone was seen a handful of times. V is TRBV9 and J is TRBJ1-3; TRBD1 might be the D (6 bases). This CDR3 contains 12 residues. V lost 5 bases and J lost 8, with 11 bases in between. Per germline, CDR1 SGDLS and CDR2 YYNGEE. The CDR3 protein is CASRNREDTIYF. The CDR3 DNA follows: TGTGCCAGCAGGAACAGGGAAGACACCATATATTTT.

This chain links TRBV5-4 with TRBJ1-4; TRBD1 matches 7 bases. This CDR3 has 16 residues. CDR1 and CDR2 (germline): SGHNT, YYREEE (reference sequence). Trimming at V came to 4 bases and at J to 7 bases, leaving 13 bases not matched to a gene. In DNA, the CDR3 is TGTGCCAGCAGCCTAAACCGACAGGGTGGGAGTGAAAAACTGTTTTTT. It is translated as CASSLNRQGGSEKLFF.

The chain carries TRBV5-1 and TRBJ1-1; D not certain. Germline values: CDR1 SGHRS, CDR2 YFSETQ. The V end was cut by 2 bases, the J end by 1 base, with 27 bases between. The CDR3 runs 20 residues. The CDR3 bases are TGCGCCAGCAGCTTACTCGACCCTAGTTGGCCGGGTTGGGGGAACACTGAAGCTTTCTTT. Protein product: CASSLLDPSWPGWGNTEAFF.

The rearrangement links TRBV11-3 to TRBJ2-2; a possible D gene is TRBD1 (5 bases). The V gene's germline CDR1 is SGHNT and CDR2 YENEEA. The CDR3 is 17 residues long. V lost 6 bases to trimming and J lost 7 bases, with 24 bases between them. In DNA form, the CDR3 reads TGTGCCAGCAGTCCCAACAGGACAAGAAGCAGGATCGGGGAGCTGTTTTTT. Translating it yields CASSPNRTRSRIGELFF. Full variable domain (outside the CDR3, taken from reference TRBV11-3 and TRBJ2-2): EAGVVQSPRYKIIEKKQPVAFWCNPISGHNTLYWYLQNLGQGPELLIRYENEEAVDDSQLPKDRFSAERLKGVDSTLKIQPAELGDSAVYLCASSPNRTRSRIGELFFGEGSRLTVL.

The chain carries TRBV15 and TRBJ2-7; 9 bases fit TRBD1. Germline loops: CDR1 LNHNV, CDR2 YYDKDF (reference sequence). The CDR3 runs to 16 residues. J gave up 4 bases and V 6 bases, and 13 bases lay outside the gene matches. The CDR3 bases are TGTGCCACCAGTAACACCTTCGGGACAGGGAAGTACGAGCAGTACTTC. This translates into CATSNTFGTGKYEQYF.

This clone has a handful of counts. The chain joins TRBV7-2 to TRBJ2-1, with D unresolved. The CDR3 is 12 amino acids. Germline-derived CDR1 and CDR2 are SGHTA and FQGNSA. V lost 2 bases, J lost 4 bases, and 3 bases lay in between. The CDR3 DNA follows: TGTGCCAGCAGCTTAATGTACAATGAGCAGTTCTTC. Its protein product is CASSLMYNEQFF.

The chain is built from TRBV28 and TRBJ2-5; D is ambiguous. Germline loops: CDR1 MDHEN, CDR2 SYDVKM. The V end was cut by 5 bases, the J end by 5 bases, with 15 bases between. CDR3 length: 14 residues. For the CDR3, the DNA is TGTGCCAGCAGTCCGGGCCCTGCGGTGGAGACCCAGTACTTC. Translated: CASSPGPAVETQYF.

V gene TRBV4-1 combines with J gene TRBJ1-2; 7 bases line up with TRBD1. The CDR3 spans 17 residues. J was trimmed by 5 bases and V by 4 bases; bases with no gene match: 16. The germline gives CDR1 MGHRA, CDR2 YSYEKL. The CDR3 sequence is CASSPTYYRTGLYGYTF. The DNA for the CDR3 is TGCGCCAGCAGCCCTACTTATTACCGGACAGGCCTATATGGCTACACCTTC.

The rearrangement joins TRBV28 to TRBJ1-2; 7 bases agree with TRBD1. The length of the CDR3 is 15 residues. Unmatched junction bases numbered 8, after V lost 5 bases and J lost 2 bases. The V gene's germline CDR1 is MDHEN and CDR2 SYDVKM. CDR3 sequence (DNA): TGTGCCAGCAGTGTTGCGGAGGGGGCCAACTATGGCTACACCTTC. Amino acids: CASSVAEGANYGYTF.

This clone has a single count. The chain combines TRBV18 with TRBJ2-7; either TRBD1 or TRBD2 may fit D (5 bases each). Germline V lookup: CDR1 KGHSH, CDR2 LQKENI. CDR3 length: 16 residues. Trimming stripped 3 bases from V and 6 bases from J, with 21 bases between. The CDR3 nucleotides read TGTGCCAGCTCACCTGGAACCAGGGAGCTTCAGAGCGAGCAGTACTTC. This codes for CASSPGTRELQSEQYF.

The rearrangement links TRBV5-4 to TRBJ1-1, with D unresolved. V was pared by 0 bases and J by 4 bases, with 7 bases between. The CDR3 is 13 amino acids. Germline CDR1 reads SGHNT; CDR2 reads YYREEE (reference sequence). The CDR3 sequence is CASSLDVSTEAFF. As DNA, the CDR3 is TGTGCCAGCAGCTTGGACGTTTCCACTGAAGCTTTCTTT.

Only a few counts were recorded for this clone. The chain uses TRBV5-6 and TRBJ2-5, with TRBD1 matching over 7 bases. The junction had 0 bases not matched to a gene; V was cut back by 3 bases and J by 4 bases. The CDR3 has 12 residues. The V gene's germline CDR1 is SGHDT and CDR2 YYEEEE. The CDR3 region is CASSWDRETQYF. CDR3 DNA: TGTGCCAGCAGCTGGGACAGAGAGACCCAGTACTTC.

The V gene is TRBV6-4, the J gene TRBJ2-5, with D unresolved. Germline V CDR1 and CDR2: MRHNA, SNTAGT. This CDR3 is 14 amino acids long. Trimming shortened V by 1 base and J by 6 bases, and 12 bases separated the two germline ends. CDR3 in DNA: TGTGCCAGCAGTGACTTTAGGTGGGTGAAGACCCAGTACTTC. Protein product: CASSDFRWVKTQYF.

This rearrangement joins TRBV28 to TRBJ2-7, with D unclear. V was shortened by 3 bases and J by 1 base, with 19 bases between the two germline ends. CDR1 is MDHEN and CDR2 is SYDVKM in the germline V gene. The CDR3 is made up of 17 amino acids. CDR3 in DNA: TGTGCCAGCAGTTTTGGGCAGAGCAAACCCCTATCCTACGAGCAGTACTTC. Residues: CASSFGQSKPLSYEQYF.

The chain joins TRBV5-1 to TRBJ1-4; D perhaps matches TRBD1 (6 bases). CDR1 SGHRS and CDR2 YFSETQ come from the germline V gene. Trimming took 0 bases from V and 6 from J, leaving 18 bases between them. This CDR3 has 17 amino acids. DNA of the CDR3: TGCGCCAGCAGCTTGGCCAATTTCCGGGGGCCGGATGAAAAACTGTTTTTT. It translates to CASSLANFRGPDEKLFF.

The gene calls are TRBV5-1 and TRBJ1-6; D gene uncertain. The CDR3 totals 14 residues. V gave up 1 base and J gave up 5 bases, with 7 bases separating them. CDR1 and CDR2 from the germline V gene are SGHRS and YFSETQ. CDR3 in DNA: TGCGCCAGCAGCTTGATAGCTGATAATTCACCCCTCCACTTT. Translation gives CASSLIADNSPLHF. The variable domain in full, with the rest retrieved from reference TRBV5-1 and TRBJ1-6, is KAGVTQTPRYLIKTRGQQVTLSCSPISGHRSVSWYQQTPGQGLQFLFEYFSETQRNKGNFPGRFSGRQFSNSRSEMNVSTLELGDSALYLCASSLIADNSPLHFGNGTRLTVT.

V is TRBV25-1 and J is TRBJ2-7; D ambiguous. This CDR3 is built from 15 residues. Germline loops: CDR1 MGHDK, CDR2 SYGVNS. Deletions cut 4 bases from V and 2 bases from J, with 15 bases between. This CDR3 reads CASSVIGQAAYEQYF. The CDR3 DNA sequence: TGTGCCAGCAGTGTTATCGGGCAGGCCGCCTACGAGCAGTACTTC.

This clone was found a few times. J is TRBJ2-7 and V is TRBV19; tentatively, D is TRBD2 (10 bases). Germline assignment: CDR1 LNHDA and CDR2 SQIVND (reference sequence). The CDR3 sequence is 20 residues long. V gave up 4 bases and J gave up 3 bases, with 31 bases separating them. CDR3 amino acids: CASSTTGGRGAGGSVYEQYF. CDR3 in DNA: TGTGCCAGTAGTACGACAGGGGGTCGAGGAGCGGGAGGGAGTGTCTACGAGCAGTACTTC.

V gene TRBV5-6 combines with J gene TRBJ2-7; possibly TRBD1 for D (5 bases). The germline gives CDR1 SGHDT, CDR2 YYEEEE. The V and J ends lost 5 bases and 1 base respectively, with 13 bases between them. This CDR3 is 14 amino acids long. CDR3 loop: CASSNAGFSYEQYF. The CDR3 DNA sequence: TGTGCCAGCAGTAACGCAGGGTTTTCCTACGAGCAGTACTTC.

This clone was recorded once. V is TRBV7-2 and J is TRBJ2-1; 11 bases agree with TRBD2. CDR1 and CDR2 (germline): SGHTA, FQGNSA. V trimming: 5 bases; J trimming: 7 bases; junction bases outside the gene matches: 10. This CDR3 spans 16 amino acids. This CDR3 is CASSPSSGGLLNEQFF. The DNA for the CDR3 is TGTGCCAGCAGCCCTTCTAGCGGGGGGCTACTAAATGAGCAGTTCTTC.

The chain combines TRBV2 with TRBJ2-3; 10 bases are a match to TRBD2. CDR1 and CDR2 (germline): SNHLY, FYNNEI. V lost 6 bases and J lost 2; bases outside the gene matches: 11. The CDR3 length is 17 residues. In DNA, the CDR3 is TGTGCCAGCAGACCCTTAGCGGGGGGCTCCATCACAGATACGCAGTATTTT. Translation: CASRPLAGGSITDTQYF.

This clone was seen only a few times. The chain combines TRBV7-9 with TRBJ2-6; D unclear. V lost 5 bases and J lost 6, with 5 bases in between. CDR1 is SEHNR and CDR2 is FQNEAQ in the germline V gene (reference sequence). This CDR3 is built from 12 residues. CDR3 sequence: CASSAAANVLTF. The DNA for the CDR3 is TGTGCCAGCAGCGCGGCGGCCAACGTCCTGACTTTC.

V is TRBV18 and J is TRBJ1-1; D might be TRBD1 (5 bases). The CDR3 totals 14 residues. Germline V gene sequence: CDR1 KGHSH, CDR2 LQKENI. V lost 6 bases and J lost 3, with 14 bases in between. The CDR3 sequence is CASSPREGDTEAFF. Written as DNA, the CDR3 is TGTGCCAGCTCCCCCAGGGAAGGGGACACTGAAGCTTTCTTT.